The sequence of this T cell receptor beta chain was determined in a study of blood T cell repertoires in COVID-19. In the study overall: Samples taken during acute and convalescent COVID-19 were collected in the United States, Italy and Spain.

The trim removed 2 bases at V and 3 bases at J, leaving 10 bases unmatched. CDR1 is SGHTA and CDR2 is FQGNSA in the germline V gene. The CDR3 extends over 17 amino acids. Profiled with immunoSEQ multiplex PCR; TCRdb holds only in-frame clones, not every one. The sample yields 95,000 to 120,000 clones, 80% to 90% seen once. Material for sequencing was peripheral blood. The rearrangement joins TRBV7-2 to TRBJ2-3, with 8 nucleotides matching TRBD2. The receptor was derived from a man in his forties or fifties with acute or convalescent COVID-19. The CDR3 coding sequence is TGTGCCAGCAGCTTATATCCGGGGGGGCTCGTGACAGATACGCAGTATTTT. Protein sequence: CASSLYPGGLVTDTQYF.